This T cell receptor beta chain was recorded in a study of OX40 agonist ivuxolimab in advanced cancers. Study-level background: The study enrolled dose-escalation patients with hepatocellular carcinoma, melanoma, renal cell or head and neck cancer. Partial responses were seen in three patients, one with hepatocellular carcinoma and two with cutaneous melanoma. Points from the study as a whole: Partly responding patients at 0.1-3.0 mg/kg showed some of the smallest clonal expansion. Mean expanded clone counts were higher in CD8+ than CD4+ T cells.

Germline values: CDR1 LNHDA, CDR2 SQIVND (reference sequence). The CDR3 extends over 15 amino acids. The V end was cut by 5 bases, the J end by 2 bases, with 15 bases between. A note on this clone: The antigen is unknown.

Produced via immunoSEQ multiplex PCR; TCRdb's table is partial and in-frame only. The sample has 55,000 to 70,000 clones, approximately 90% seen once; the top ten hold around 1.2%. V gene TRBV19 combines with J gene TRBJ1-2, with a possible D match to TRBD1 (5 bases). This sequence originates from an adult with an advanced solid tumor such as melanoma, head and neck, liver or kidney cancer. The material was CD4+ or CD8+ T cells sorted from blood, obtained in a trial of the OX40 agonist ivuxolimab. The CDR3 bases are TGTGCCAGTAGTCTCCACCGGGGGGGGAACTATGGCTACACCTTC. Its translation is CASSLHRGGNYGYTF. The full variable domain, completed using reference TRBV19 and TRBJ1-2, is DGGITQSPKYLFRKEGQNVTLSCEQNLNHDAMYWYRQDPGQGLRLIYYSQIVNDFQKGDIAEGYSVSREKKESFPLTVTSAQKNPTAFYLCASSLHRGGNYGYTFGSGTRLTVV.